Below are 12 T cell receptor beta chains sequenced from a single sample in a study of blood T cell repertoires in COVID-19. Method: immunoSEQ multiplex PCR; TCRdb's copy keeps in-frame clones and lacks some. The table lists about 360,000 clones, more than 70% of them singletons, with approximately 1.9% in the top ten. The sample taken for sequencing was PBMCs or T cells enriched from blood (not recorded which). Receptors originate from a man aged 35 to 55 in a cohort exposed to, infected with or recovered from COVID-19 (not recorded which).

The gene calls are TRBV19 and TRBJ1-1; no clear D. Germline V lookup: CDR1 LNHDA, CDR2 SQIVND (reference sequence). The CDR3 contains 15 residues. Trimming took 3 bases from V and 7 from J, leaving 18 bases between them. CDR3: CASSIRARSAHEAFF. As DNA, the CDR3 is TGTGCCAGTAGTATTCGTGCCAGGTCTGCGCATGAAGCTTTCTTT.

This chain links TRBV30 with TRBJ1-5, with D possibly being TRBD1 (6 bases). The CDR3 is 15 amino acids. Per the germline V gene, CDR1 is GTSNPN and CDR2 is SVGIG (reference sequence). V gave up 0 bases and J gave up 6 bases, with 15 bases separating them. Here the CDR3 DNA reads TGTGCCTGGAGTGTACGGGGGGCCTGGGGTCAGCCCCAGCATTTT. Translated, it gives CAWSVRGAWGQPQHF.

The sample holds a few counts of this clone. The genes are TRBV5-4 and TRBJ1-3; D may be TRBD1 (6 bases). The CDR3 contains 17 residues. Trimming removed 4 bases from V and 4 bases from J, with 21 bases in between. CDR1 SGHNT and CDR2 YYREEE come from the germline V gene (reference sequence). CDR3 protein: CASSRDTGFSSGNTIYF. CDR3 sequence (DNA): TGTGCCAGCAGCCGGGATACAGGGTTTAGTTCAGGAAACACCATATATTTT. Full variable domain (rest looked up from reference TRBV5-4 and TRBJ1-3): ETGVTQSPTHLIKTRGQQVTLRCSSQSGHNTVSWYQQALGQGPQFIFQYYREEENGRGNFPPRFSGLQFPNYSSELNVNALELDDSALYLCASSRDTGFSSGNTIYFGEGSWLTVV.

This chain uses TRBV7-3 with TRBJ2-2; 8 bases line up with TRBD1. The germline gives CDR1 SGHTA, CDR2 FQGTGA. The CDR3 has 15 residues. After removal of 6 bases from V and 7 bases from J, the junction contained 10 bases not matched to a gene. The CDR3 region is CASSFKPGGSGELFF. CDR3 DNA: TGTGCCAGCAGTTTCAAGCCAGGGGGCAGCGGGGAGCTGTTTTTT.

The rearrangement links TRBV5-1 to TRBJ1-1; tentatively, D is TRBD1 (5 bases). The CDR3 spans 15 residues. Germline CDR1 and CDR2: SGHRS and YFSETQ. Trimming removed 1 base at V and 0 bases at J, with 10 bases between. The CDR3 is CASSLTGPLNTEAFF. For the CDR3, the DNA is TGCGCCAGCAGCTTGACAGGACCCTTGAACACTGAAGCTTTCTTT.

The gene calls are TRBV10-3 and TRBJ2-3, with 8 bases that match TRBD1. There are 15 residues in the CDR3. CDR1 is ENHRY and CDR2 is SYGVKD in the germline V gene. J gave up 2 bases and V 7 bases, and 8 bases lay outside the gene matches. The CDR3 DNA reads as TGTGCCATCATTCGGACAGGGCCCTTCACAGATACGCAGTATTTT. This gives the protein CAIIRTGPFTDTQYF.

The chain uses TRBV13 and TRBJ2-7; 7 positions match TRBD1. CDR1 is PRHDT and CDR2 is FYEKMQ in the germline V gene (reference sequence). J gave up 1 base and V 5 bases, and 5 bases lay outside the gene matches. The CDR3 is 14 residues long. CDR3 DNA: TGTGCCAGCAGCCTTACGGGACAGTCCTACGAGCAGTACTTC. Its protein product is CASSLTGQSYEQYF.

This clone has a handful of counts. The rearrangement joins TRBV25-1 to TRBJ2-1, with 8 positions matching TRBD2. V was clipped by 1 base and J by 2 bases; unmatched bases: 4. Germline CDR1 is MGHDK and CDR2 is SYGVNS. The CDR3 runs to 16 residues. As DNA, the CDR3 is TGTGCCAGCAGTGAATTCAGCGGGGGTACCTACAATGAGCAGTTCTTC. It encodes CASSEFSGGTYNEQFF. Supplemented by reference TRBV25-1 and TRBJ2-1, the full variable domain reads EADIYQTPRYLVIGTGKKITLECSQTMGHDKMYWYQQDPGMELHLIHYSYGVNSTEKGDLSSESTVSRIRTEHFPLTLESARPSHTSQYLCASSEFSGGTYNEQFFGPGTRLTVL.

The DNA for the CDR3 is TGCGCCAGCAGCCCGGGTTTGACAGACGGGTACACTGAAGCTTTCTTT. It yields the protein CASSPGLTDGYTEAFF. This chain uses TRBV5-1 with TRBJ1-1; D may be TRBD1 (5 bases). Germline values: CDR1 SGHRS, CDR2 YFSETQ. V was clipped by 4 bases and J by 3 bases, with 19 bases between them. The CDR3 consists of 16 residues.

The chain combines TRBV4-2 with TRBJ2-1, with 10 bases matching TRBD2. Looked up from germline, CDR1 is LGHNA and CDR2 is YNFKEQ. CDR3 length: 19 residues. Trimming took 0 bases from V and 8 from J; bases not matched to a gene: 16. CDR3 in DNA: TGTGCCAGCAGCCAAGAGGGTAGCGGGAGGATTGGGTCACGGGATGAGCAGTTCTTC. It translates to CASSQEGSGRIGSRDEQFF.

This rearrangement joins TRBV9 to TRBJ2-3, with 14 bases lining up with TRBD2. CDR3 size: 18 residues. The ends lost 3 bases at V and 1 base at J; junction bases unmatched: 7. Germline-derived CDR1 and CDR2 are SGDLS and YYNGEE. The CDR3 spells CASSETSGRAYGTDTQYF. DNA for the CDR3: TGTGCCAGCAGCGAGACTAGCGGGAGGGCCTACGGCACAGATACGCAGTATTTT.

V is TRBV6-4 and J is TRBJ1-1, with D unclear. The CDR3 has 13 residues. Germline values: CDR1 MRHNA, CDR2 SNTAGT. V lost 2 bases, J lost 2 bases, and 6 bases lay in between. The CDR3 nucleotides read TGTGCCAGCAGTGACGAGGGAAACACTGAAGCTTTCTTT. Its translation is CASSDEGNTEAFF.